This TCR beta chain was profiled in a study of response to subunit inactivated influenza vaccine. Germline V gives CDR1 SGHTA, CDR2 FQGNSA. The V gene lost 7 bases and the J gene lost 0 bases, with 15 bases spanning the gap. The CDR3 length is 15 residues. TCRdb recomputed calls from the RT-PCR reads with MiXCR, one row per CDR3 protein. The sample comprises around 300,000 distinct CDR3 sequences, about 20% of which are singletons, and 10% to 13% rests with the top ten. The receptor's source is a man aged 45-69 years who received an inactivated influenza vaccine. This material consisted of PBMCs from blood, taken approximately 22 months after vaccination. V gene TRBV7-2 combines with J gene TRBJ1-1, with no clear D. CDR3 nucleotides: TGTGCCAGCACCTCCTTGGACCGCATGAACACTGAAGCTTTCTTT. It specifies CASTSLDRMNTEAFF.